The clone carrying this T cell receptor beta chain was seen more than once but under ten times. This entry is derived from a study of control samples from healthy donors and cancer patients. The protocol was immunoSEQ multiplex PCR, while the TCRdb copy is restricted to in-frame clones and leaves out a portion. The sample records around 92,000 clones, roughly four fifths being singletons. The length of the CDR3 is 16 residues. Trimming removed 1 base at V and 0 bases at J, with 11 bases between. Germline V gives CDR1 SGHNT, CDR2 YENEEA. The sequenced sample consisted of blood. The chain joins TRBV11-3 to TRBJ2-3; D gene unclear. The receptor's source is a man in his sixties in good health. DNA of the CDR3: TGTGCCAGCAGCTTAGGAGGCGGAACTAGCACAGATACGCAGTATTTT. It specifies CASSLGGGTSTDTQYF.